This T cell receptor beta chain derives from a study of neoadjuvant nivolumab and ipilimumab in lung cancer. Study-level results: From pretherapy to surgery, tumor richness and clonality rose with dual therapy. Pathologic regression was not significantly tied to TCR clonality. Higher pretherapy blood TCR richness went with higher resected-tumor richness. TCR richness and clonality were higher in tumors than adjacent uninvolved lung.

The length of the CDR3 is 17 residues. The ends lost 5 bases at V and 2 bases at J; junction bases unmatched: 12. Germline loops: CDR1 SGHVS, CDR2 FQNEAQ. As concerns this clone: Its target is not known.

This table comes from immunoSEQ multiplex PCR, and its TCRdb copy is limited to in-frame clones, with some not included. The profile shows approximately 19,000 clones, around 87% of them singletons. The rearrangement uses TRBV7-8 and TRBJ1-2, with 9 bases fitting TRBD1. The source is an adult with non-small cell lung cancer. The sequenced sample was peripheral blood, obtained before neoadjuvant nivolumab, alone or with ipilimumab. CDR3 loop: CASSPRTGALINYGYTF. The DNA of the CDR3 is TGTGCCAGCAGCCCTCGGACAGGGGCCCTAATAAACTATGGCTACACCTTC.